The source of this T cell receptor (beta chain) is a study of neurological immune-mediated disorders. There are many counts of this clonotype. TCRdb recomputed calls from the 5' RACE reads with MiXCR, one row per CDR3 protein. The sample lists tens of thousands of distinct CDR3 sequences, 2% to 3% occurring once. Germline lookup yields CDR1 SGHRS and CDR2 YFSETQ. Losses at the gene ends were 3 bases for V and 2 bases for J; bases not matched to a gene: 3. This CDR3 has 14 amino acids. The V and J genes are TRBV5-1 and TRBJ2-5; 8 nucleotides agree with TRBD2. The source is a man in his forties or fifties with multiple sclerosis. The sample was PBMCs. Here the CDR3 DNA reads TGCGCCAGCAGCTCGGGACTAGGACAAGAGACCCAGTACTTC. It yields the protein CASSSGLGQETQYF.